The 3 T cell receptor beta chains below all came from one sample that was sequenced in a study of T-cell memory formation after mild COVID-19. TCRdb processed the 5' RACE reads anew with MiXCR; each CDR3 protein has one entry. Of around 250,000 distinct CDR3 sequences listed, over 9% are singletons. The specimen sequenced was PBMCs or a T cell subset sorted from them (not recorded which). The receptors were gathered from a man between 18 and 29 years old who had mild COVID-19 (a few samples of this study predate the infection). Cell type and time point are not known.

In its sample, this clonotype was seen a few times. The V call is TRBV6-1, the J call TRBJ1-6; 11 nucleotides align to TRBD1. J was trimmed by 8 bases and V by 5 bases; bases with no gene match: 2. Germline CDR1 is MNHNS and CDR2 is SASEGT. The CDR3 is 14 residues long. CDR3 nucleotides: TGTGCCAGCAGTCCGGACAGGGGGCATTCACCCCTCCACTTT. Its protein is CASSPDRGHSPLHF.

This clonotype was seen ten or more times. The genes are TRBV28 and TRBJ2-3; tentatively, D is TRBD1 (5 bases). Germline loops: CDR1 MDHEN, CDR2 SYDVKM. The germline V and J ends were trimmed by 2 bases and 6 bases, with 18 bases remaining between them. This CDR3 is 16 amino acids long. The DNA for the CDR3 is TGTGCCAGCAGTTTAATAGCCCGAGCTAGGGGTGATACGCAGTATTTT. Translation: CASSLIARARGDTQYF.

Only a few counts were recorded for this clonotype. CDR3 nucleotides: TGTGCCAGCAGTTTGGGTCTTTTAACTGAAGCTTTCTTT. Translation gives CASSLGLLTEAFF. The rearrangement uses TRBV12-3 or TRBV12-4 and TRBJ1-1; D not resolved. Trimming removed 3 bases at V and 5 bases at J, with 10 bases between. The CDR3 sequence is 13 residues long.